This TCR beta chain was obtained from a study of T cells after yellow fever vaccination (dated 2019 in TCRdb). For the wider study: Libraries from fractions with low cell numbers were prepared with the SMART-Seq v4 Ultra Low Input RNA kit. Bulk TCR alpha and beta repertoires were sequenced longitudinally to track T-cell clones before and after primary and booster YFV17D yellow fever vaccination. Two healthy male donors, one aged 18 to 30 and one aged 30 to 40 years, made up the cohort. Blood was drawn at multiple timepoints before and after primary and secondary immunization, with bulk PBMC replicates and cell subsets isolated.

Broad study findings and their caveats: Computational filtering was required because FACS-sorted repertoires could contain abundant contaminating clonotypes from the bulk population. A small fraction of clonotypes appeared in both the CD4 and CD8 compartments, likely as a result of convergent recombination. Compared with the primary T-cell response, the secondary T-cell response was faster but weaker, reaching its peak on day 5 rather than on day 15. Most clones expanded after primary vaccination (almost 98% of CD4 and roughly 88% of CD8) were re-detected after the booster, suggesting that broad memory maintenance occurred. The study included only a couple of donors, which limits how far the findings can be generalized.

Instrument on record: Illumina NovaSeq 6000. Synthesis of TCR cDNA relied on 5'RACE template switching, a step that introduced a universal primer site along with unique molecular identifiers. cDNA synthesis was primed from both the TCR alpha and TCR beta constant segments. Library amplification involved two PCR steps, and the second step added sample barcodes and sequencing adapters. Libraries were sequenced on Illumina HiSeq 2500 (2x100 bp) or NovaSeq (2x150 bp). On the authors' methods: Demultiplexing of reads and collapsing into UMI consensus sequences were performed with MIGEC, and V(D)J alignment was carried out with MiXCR. Vaccine-responding clonotypes were defined with edgeR using replicate PBMC samples, requiring FDR below 0.01 and a log2 fold change above 5 up to day 15. CD4 or CD8 identity was assigned to each bulk clonotype according to whether the clonotype was present at higher abundance in the sequenced CD4 repertoire or the sequenced CD8 repertoire. TCRdb applied fastp at Q25 and MiXCR to the public reads, then kept only in-frame beta chains. Records with the same CDR3 protein are collapsed into one entry carrying the most frequent genes and DNA. These V and J calls originate from TCRdb's pipeline instead of the authors' own analysis. The sample contains 230,000 or so distinct CDR3 sequences, approximately 3.6% of them found a single time. In total, the top ten clones hold roughly a fifth of the sample.

In this sample, this clonotype turned up many times. The antigen it recognizes is unknown. No base quality information exists; no much larger clone differs at one position. This specimen's treatment or condition label, interpreted: live attenuated yellow fever vaccine strain. Two biological replicates of bulk PBMCs were collected at each blood-draw timepoint. A standard Ficoll-Paque protocol was used to isolate PBMCs from peripheral blood. TriZol was used to extract RNA from bulk PBMCs, CD4 and CD8 fractions, and dextramer-positive and dextramer-negative fractions. The sequences come from PBMCs, collected 15 days after the yellow fever booster vaccination. The TCR was taken from a man between 18 and 29 years old who received the YFV17D yellow fever vaccine.

Here is the DNA: TGTGCCAGCAGACCCGACACCCTAAGGGAGACCCAGTACTTC. It specifies CASRPDTLRETQYF. The sequence links TRBV7-9 to TRBJ2-5; the D gene is not confidently resolved. V was cut back by 6 bases and J by 5 bases, leaving a gap of 16 bases between them. Taken from cysteine to phenylalanine, the CDR3 has 14 residues. Only the CDR3 DNA is retained, 42 bases long and in frame from the first base. Reading the germline V gene (reference sequence) gives CDR1 SEHNR and CDR2 FQNEAQ.